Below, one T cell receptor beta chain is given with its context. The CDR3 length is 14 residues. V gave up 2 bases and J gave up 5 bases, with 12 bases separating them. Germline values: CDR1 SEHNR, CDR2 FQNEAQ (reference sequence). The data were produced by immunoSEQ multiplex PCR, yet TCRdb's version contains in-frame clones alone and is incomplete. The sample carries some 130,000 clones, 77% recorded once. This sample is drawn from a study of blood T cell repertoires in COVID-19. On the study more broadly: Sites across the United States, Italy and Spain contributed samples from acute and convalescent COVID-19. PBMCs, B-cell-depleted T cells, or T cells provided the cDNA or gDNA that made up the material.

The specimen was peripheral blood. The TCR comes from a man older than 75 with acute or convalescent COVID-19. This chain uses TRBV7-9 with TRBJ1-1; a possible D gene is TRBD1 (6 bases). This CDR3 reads CASSLTGSGTEAFF. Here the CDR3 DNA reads TGTGCCAGCAGCTTAACAGGGTCGGGGACTGAAGCTTTCTTT.